Described below is a single T cell receptor beta chain sequence and its context. Its target is unknown. The data are from a study of T cells in Graves' hyperthyroidism and ophthalmopathy. Clinical symptoms, serum thyroxine and TRAb, thyroid ultrasound and orbital computed tomography were used for the diagnoses. From more than 8 ml of fresh peripheral blood, PBMCs were isolated. V was clipped by 7 bases and J by 0 bases, with 12 bases between them. CDR3 length: 14 residues. Germline assignment: CDR1 SNHLY and CDR2 FYNNEI. The study's findings and limits: Ophthalmopathy was predicted by the model a median of about six months ahead of onset.

TCR beta CDR3 sequences were amplified from RNA transcripts. The primer set for the first-round RT-PCR of the TCR CDR3 was HTBI. TCRdb called the multiplex PCR reads again in MiXCR, with one record for every CDR3 protein. Of about 520,000 distinct CDR3 sequences listed, approximately 25% are singletons. The specimen sequenced was blood. The chain uses TRBV2 and TRBJ1-1, with D hard to call. This sequence originates from a woman in her thirties with Graves' ophthalmopathy. CDR3 DNA: TGTGCCAGCACTCAATGGGGAGTGAACACTGAAGCTTTCTTT. Residues: CASTQWGVNTEAFF.